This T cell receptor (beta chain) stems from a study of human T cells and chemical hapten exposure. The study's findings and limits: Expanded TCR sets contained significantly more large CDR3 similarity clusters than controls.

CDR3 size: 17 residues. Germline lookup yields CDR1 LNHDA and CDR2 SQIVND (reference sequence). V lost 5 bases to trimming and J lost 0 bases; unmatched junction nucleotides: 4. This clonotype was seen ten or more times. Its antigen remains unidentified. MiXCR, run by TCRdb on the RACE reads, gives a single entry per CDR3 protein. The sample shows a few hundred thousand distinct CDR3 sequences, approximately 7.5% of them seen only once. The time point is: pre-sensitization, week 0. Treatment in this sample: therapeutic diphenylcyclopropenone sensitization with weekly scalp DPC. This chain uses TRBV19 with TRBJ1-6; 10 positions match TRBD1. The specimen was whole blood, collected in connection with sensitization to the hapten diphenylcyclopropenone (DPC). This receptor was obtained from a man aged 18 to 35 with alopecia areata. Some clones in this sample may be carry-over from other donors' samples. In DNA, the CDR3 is TGTGCCAGTAGTCGACAGGGGGCGAGCTCCTATAATTCACCCCTCCACTTT. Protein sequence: CASSRQGASSYNSPLHF.